A single sample is the source of the 23 T cell receptor beta chains below, sequenced in a study of patients and donors after allogeneic stem cell transplantation. TCRdb re-called the RT-PCR reads through MiXCR, storing one row per CDR3 protein. The sample comprises 150,000 or so distinct CDR3 sequences, approximately 25% of which are singletons, and roughly 27% rests with the top ten. Sequences were obtained from blood, either unsorted or a sorted T cell fraction (not recorded which). These receptors came from a human donor who was either an allogeneic HSCT recipient or a stem cell or donor lymphocyte infusion donor (not recorded which). It is not recorded whose cells these are; they may come from a transplant donor.

In its sample, this clonotype was seen a few times. The chain employs TRBV10-3 and TRBJ1-1; D remains ambiguous. The CDR3 is 12 residues long. The germline V gene has CDR1 ENHRY and CDR2 SYGVKD. The ends were cut back, 6 bases at V and 7 bases at J, with 12 bases in the middle. The CDR3 sequence: CAIRDGTFEAFF. CDR3 coding DNA: TGTGCCATCAGGGACGGAACTTTTGAAGCTTTCTTT.

The chain uses TRBV12-3 or TRBV12-4 and TRBJ2-5; D ambiguous. The CDR3 totals 13 residues. Deletions cut 6 bases from V and 5 bases from J, with 13 bases between. This CDR3 reads CASSYPGKETQYF. CDR3 coding DNA: TGTGCCAGCAGCTACCCCGGAAAGGAGACCCAGTACTTC.

The V and J genes are TRBV5-1 and TRBJ1-5; weak D call: TRBD1 (5 bases). V dropped 2 bases and J dropped 3 bases, with 9 bases sitting between them. CDR1 is SGHRS, CDR2 YFSETQ, per germline. There are 14 residues in the CDR3. The CDR3 spells CASSLGHTNQPQHF. CDR3 coding DNA: TGCGCCAGCAGCTTAGGACACACCAATCAGCCCCAGCATTTT.

In its sample, this clonotype was seen once. The V and J genes are TRBV7-3 and TRBJ2-3; D may be TRBD2 (5 bases). V shed 5 bases and J shed 0 bases, with 6 bases lying between them. Per germline, CDR1 SGHTA and CDR2 FQGTGA. The CDR3 loop spans 13 amino acids. The CDR3 here is CASSRGSTDTQYF. CDR3 coding DNA: TGTGCCAGCAGCCGAGGGAGCACAGATACGCAGTATTTT.

The V call is TRBV11-2, the J call TRBJ2-7; 8 positions agree with TRBD1. The CDR3 is 14 residues long. J lost 3 bases, V lost 5 bases, and 6 bases had no gene match. CDR1 and CDR2 (germline): SGHAT, FQNNGV. CDR3 nucleotides: TGTGCCAGCAGCCCCGGACAGGGTAGCTACGAGCAGTACTTC. This encodes CASSPGQGSYEQYF.

This clonotype has just a few counts. The chain employs TRBV29-1 and TRBJ2-5, with 8 bases fitting TRBD1. This CDR3 has 15 residues. From germline, CDR1 is SQVTM and CDR2 ANQGSEA. Losses at the gene ends were 0 bases for V and 3 bases for J; bases not matched to a gene: 6. The CDR3 spells CSVEDPPTGEETQYF. In DNA form, the CDR3 reads TGCAGCGTTGAAGATCCCCCGACAGGGGAAGAGACCCAGTACTTC.

This clonotype appeared a few times. The chain carries TRBV4-1 and TRBJ1-6; 8 bases line up with TRBD1. The CDR3 has 14 amino acids. With 1 base clipped from V and 13 bases from J, the junction kept 6 bases outside the gene matches. Germline assignment: CDR1 MGHRA and CDR2 YSYEKL. The CDR3 region has the DNA TGCGCCAGCAGCCAAGTAGGCAGGGGGCCCCCCCTCCACTTT. It codes for CASSQVGRGPPLHF.

The rearrangement joins TRBV27 to TRBJ2-5; D assignment may be TRBD1 or TRBD2 (6 bases each). V lost 5 bases, J lost 5 bases, and 15 bases lay in between. The CDR3 consists of 14 residues. Germline assignment: CDR1 MNHEY and CDR2 SMNVEV (reference sequence). This CDR3 is CASSPMGGGETQYF. In nucleotides, the CDR3 is TGTGCCAGCAGTCCCATGGGGGGCGGTGAGACCCAGTACTTC.

This clonotype was seen more than once but under ten times. The J gene is TRBJ2-7, the V gene TRBV12-3 or TRBV12-4; D is ambiguous. The CDR3 consists of 12 residues. Trimming removed 4 bases from V and 4 bases from J, with 8 bases in between. The CDR3 DNA reads TGTGCCAGCAGTTACGACGGGTACGAGCAGTACTTC. This gives the protein CASSYDGYEQYF.

The CDR3 here is CASSLDFRGETQYF. CDR3 bases: TGCGCCAGCAGCTTGGACTTCAGGGGAGAGACCCAGTACTTC. V gene TRBV5-1 combines with J gene TRBJ2-5, with D possibly matching TRBD1 (6 bases). The CDR3 totals 14 residues. V gave up 0 bases and J gave up 4 bases, with 10 bases separating them. The V gene's germline CDR1 is SGHRS and CDR2 YFSETQ.

This clonotype was seen a few times. The J gene is TRBJ2-7, the V gene TRBV5-6; 10 nucleotides match TRBD2. CDR3 length: 15 residues. Germline V lookup: CDR1 SGHDT, CDR2 YYEEEE. The V segment lost 4 bases and the J segment 0 bases; nucleotides outside the gene matches: 4. The CDR3, as DNA: TGTGCCAGCAGCATACTAGCGGGAAACTCCTACGAGCAGTACTTC. This encodes CASSILAGNSYEQYF.

This rearrangement joins TRBV7-3 to TRBJ2-5; 15 bases agree with TRBD2. V trimming: 3 bases; J trimming: 5 bases; junction bases outside the gene matches: 4. CDR3 length equals 16 residues. Germline CDR1 SGHTA, CDR2 FQGTGA. CDR3 residues: CASSLGLAGGSETQYF. The CDR3 region has the DNA TGTGCCAGCAGCTTGGGACTAGCGGGGGGTTCGGAGACCCAGTACTTC.

The sample holds one count of this clonotype. The chain employs TRBV5-1 and TRBJ1-1; 7 bases line up with TRBD1. V lost 4 bases to trimming and J lost 4 bases; unmatched junction nucleotides: 7. The germline gives CDR1 SGHRS, CDR2 YFSETQ. This CDR3 has 14 residues. CDR3 bases: TGCGCCAGCAGCCAGGGGGTAAGAAGCACTGAAGCTTTCTTT. It yields the protein CASSQGVRSTEAFF.

This rearrangement joins TRBV18 to TRBJ2-5; D remains unclear. The CDR3 totals 13 residues. V was cut by 0 bases and J by 1 base, with 3 bases left in between. CDR1 and CDR2 from the germline V gene are KGHSH and LQKENI. CDR3 coding DNA: TGTGCCAGCTCACCACCGATCCAAGAGACCCAGTACTTC. Translated: CASSPPIQETQYF.

V is TRBV7-8 and J is TRBJ1-2; 10 bases are a match to TRBD1. The CDR3 contains 14 residues. Germline V gives CDR1 SGHVS, CDR2 FQNEAQ. V lost 3 bases, J lost 6 bases, and 4 bases stayed unmatched. CDR3 sequence reads: CASSLAGTGDGYTF. As DNA, the CDR3 is TGTGCCAGCAGCTTGGCCGGGACAGGGGATGGCTACACCTTC.

V usage is TRBV7-2 and J usage is TRBJ1-3; the D gene is possibly TRBD1 (5 bases). V lost 1 base, J lost 2 bases, and 15 bases lay in between. This CDR3 is built from 17 residues. The germline V gene has CDR1 SGHTA and CDR2 FQGNSA. The CDR3, as DNA: TGTGCCAGCAGCTTAGGGAGGGGTCCTACGACTGGAAACACCATATATTTT. Its protein product is CASSLGRGPTTGNTIYF.

This chain uses TRBV4-1 with TRBJ1-3; D is uncertain. Germline values: CDR1 MGHRA, CDR2 YSYEKL. V was cut by 2 bases and J by 7 bases, with 18 bases left in between. CDR3 length: 16 amino acids. This chain's CDR3 is CASSQPAGGRVNTIYF. CDR3 nucleotide sequence: TGCGCCAGCAGCCAACCAGCCGGAGGACGGGTCAACACCATATATTTT.

The V call is TRBV5-1, the J call TRBJ1-1; D gene unclear. Trimming shortened V by 4 bases and J by 1 base, and 20 bases separated the two germline ends. Germline values: CDR1 SGHRS, CDR2 YFSETQ. CDR3 length equals 17 residues. The CDR3 coding sequence is TGCGCCAGCAGCGGGCCCCAAAGGGTGAGGAGGAACACTGAAGCTTTCTTT. It encodes CASSGPQRVRRNTEAFF.

This clonotype has a count of ten or more. The chain employs TRBV7-6 and TRBJ1-5; no clear D gene. CDR3 length: 13 residues. Germline V CDR1 and CDR2: SGHVS, FNYEAQ. Deletions cut 1 base from V and 1 base from J, with 2 bases between. CDR3 DNA sequence: TGTGCCAGCAGCTTAGAGAGCAATCAGCCCCAGCATTTT. Residues: CASSLESNQPQHF.

This clonotype was detected a few times. The J gene is TRBJ1-1, the V gene TRBV5-1; D might be TRBD1 (5 bases). Trimming removed 4 bases from V and 1 base from J, with 11 bases in between. Per the germline V gene, CDR1 is SGHRS and CDR2 is YFSETQ. The CDR3 is 14 residues long. The DNA for the CDR3 is TGCGCCAGCAGCCCGGGACTCTCGAACACTGAAGCTTTCTTT. Residues: CASSPGLSNTEAFF.

The genes are TRBV29-1 and TRBJ1-2; D uncertain. V dropped 3 bases and J dropped 2 bases, with 10 bases sitting between them. This CDR3 has 13 residues. The germline V gene encodes CDR1 SQVTM and CDR2 ANQGSEA. The CDR3 coding sequence is TGCAGCGTTGAGGAGACGGAAAACTATGGCTACACCTTC. It encodes CSVEETENYGYTF.

The chain links TRBV29-1 to TRBJ2-3; the match to TRBD1 covers 10 bases. With V trimmed by 7 bases and J by 6 bases, 4 bases remained unmatched. CDR1 is SQVTM, CDR2 ANQGSEA, per germline. The CDR3 runs 12 residues. CDR3 sequence reads: CSDLDRGDTQYF. CDR3 sequence (DNA): TGCAGCGACCTGGACAGGGGGGATACGCAGTATTTT.

J is TRBJ2-1 and V is TRBV5-1; D call uncertain. The CDR3 loop spans 18 amino acids. V was clipped by 0 bases and J by 3 bases, with 19 bases between them. Germline-derived CDR1 and CDR2 are SGHRS and YFSETQ. CDR3 in amino acids: CASSLVPGIGFNYNEQFF. In nucleotides, the CDR3 is TGCGCCAGCAGCTTGGTGCCAGGAATAGGGTTTAACTACAATGAGCAGTTCTTC. Using reference TRBV5-1 and TRBJ2-1 for the parts outside the CDR3, the full variable domain is KAGVTQTPRYLIKTRGQQVTLSCSPISGHRSVSWYQQTPGQGLQFLFEYFSETQRNKGNFPGRFSGRQFSNSRSEMNVSTLELGDSALYLCASSLVPGIGFNYNEQFFGPGTRLTVL.